Following are 18 T cell receptor beta chains from one sample sequenced in a study of T cells of healthy individuals. TCRdb used MiXCR to reprocess the 5' RACE reads, holding one entry per CDR3 protein. Among over 95,000 distinct CDR3 sequences listed, approximately 15% were seen once. The receptors were gathered from a human donor in good health.

This clonotype appeared a few times. The chain employs TRBV6-1 and TRBJ2-3, with 10 bases that match TRBD1. V shed 11 bases, J shed 4 bases, and the junction held 9 bases outside the gene matches. From germline, CDR1 is MNHNS and CDR2 SASEGT. The CDR3 covers 14 residues. The CDR3 region has the DNA TGTGCCTGCCATAGGGACAGGGGCGCAGATACGCAGTATTTT. As protein: CACHRDRGADTQYF.

The table lists this clonotype with a count of one. This chain connects TRBV2 to TRBJ2-3; D is undetermined. Germline assignment: CDR1 SNHLY and CDR2 FYNNEI. The CDR3 is 12 residues long. Trimming stripped 6 bases from V and 6 bases from J, with 10 bases between. The CDR3 DNA follows: TGTGCCAGCAGGGCTGCTGGGGATACGCAGTATTTT. Amino acid sequence: CASRAAGDTQYF.

This clonotype was counted only a few times. This chain joins TRBV11-2 and TRBJ2-1; 8 bases match TRBD2. Losses at the gene ends were 2 bases for V and 6 bases for J; bases not matched to a gene: 12. The CDR3 runs 17 residues. The germline gives CDR1 SGHAT, CDR2 FQNNGV. The CDR3 bases are TGTGCCAGCAGCTTACGCTTCTCGGGAGGGGCGCGCAATGAGCAGTTCTTC. As protein: CASSLRFSGGARNEQFF.

The gene calls are TRBV7-7 and TRBJ2-3; D possibly uses TRBD1 or TRBD2 (5 bases each). This CDR3 spans 15 amino acids. V was shortened by 3 bases and J by 6 bases, with 16 bases between the two germline ends. Germline CDR1 SSHAT, CDR2 FNYEAQ (reference sequence). CDR3 region: CASSLGTAGTDTQYF. CDR3 coding DNA: TGTGCCAGCAGCTTGGGGACCGCCGGGACGGATACGCAGTATTTT.

This clonotype has just a few counts. V usage is TRBV28 and J usage is TRBJ1-5; no definite D call. Trimming removed 2 bases from V and 8 bases from J, with 13 bases in between. This CDR3 is 14 amino acids long. Germline CDR1 MDHEN, CDR2 SYDVKM. The CDR3 loop reads CASSLAWDGKPQHF. The DNA for the CDR3 is TGTGCCAGCAGTTTAGCGTGGGATGGTAAGCCCCAGCATTTT. Supplemented by reference TRBV28 and TRBJ1-5, the full variable domain reads DVKVTQSSRYLVKRTGEKVFLECVQDMDHENMFWYRQDPGLGLRLIYFSYDVKMKEKGDIPEGYSVSREKKERFSLILESASTNQTSMYLCASSLAWDGKPQHFGDGTRLSIL.

Ten or more counts support this clonotype. The chain has TRBV10-3 and TRBJ1-5; TRBD1 aligns across 7 bases. The CDR3 totals 13 residues. With V trimmed by 11 bases and J by 3 bases, 7 bases remained unmatched. CDR1 ENHRY and CDR2 SYGVKD come from the germline V gene. This CDR3 is CAARDSDNQPQHF. The CDR3 nucleotides are TGTGCCGCCCGGGACAGTGACAATCAGCCCCAGCATTTT.

To note about this clonotype: At one end, the junction sequence differs from germline, possibly due to a read error. This CDR3 is CASSSRTSGSFNEQLF. CDR3 in DNA: TGTGCCAGCAGCTCCCGTACTAGCGGGAGTTTTAATGAGCAGTTATTC. V and J are TRBV11-3 and TRBJ2-1, with 11 bases matching TRBD2. There are 16 residues in the CDR3. Germline V gives CDR1 SGHNT, CDR2 YENEEA.

The rearrangement joins TRBV12-3 or TRBV12-4 to TRBJ1-5; TRBD1 matches 10 bases. V was pared by 5 bases and J by 5 bases, with 0 bases of the junction left unmatched. The CDR3 length is 13 residues. The CDR3 reads CASSGTGDQPQHF. CDR3 DNA sequence: TGTGCCAGCAGTGGGACAGGGGATCAGCCCCAGCATTTT.

This clonotype was seen more than once but under ten times. This chain uses TRBV20-1 with TRBJ2-4; D is uncertain. The V and J ends lost 0 bases and 0 bases respectively, with 9 bases between them. The CDR3 contains 15 residues. Germline V gives CDR1 DFQATT, CDR2 SNEGSKA (reference sequence). CDR3: CSAREGLQAKNIQYF. The CDR3 DNA is TGCAGTGCTAGAGAGGGTCTGCAAGCCAAAAACATTCAGTACTTC.

This clonotype was recorded at least ten times. V usage is TRBV7-9 and J usage is TRBJ2-1, with 7 bases lining up with TRBD2. The CDR3 runs to 15 residues. Trimming took 4 bases from V and 7 from J; bases not matched to a gene: 10. CDR1 and CDR2 (germline): SEHNR, FQNEAQ (reference sequence). CDR3 bases: TGTGCCAGCAGCTCGACTAGCTGGGCCAGGAATGAGCAGTTCTTC. Residues: CASSSTSWARNEQFF.

This clonotype was picked up a small number of times. This sequence joins TRBV2 and TRBJ1-1; 9 bases line up with TRBD1. The junction had 8 bases not matched to a gene; V was cut back by 5 bases and J by 7 bases. CDR1 and CDR2 (germline): SNHLY, FYNNEI. The CDR3 length is 14 residues. The CDR3 region has the DNA TGTGCCAGCAGTCTCATACAGGGGGCCGTTGAAGCTTTCTTT. Translating it yields CASSLIQGAVEAFF.

This clonotype was found a few times. The chain combines TRBV28 with TRBJ2-7; D perhaps matches TRBD2 (5 bases). The CDR3 runs 16 residues. Trimming pared 2 bases from V and 1 base from J, leaving 15 bases between. The germline gives CDR1 MDHEN, CDR2 SYDVKM. DNA of the CDR3: TGTGCCAGCAGTTTAAGGACTGGAGGAGGATCCTACGAGCAGTACTTC. This codes for CASSLRTGGGSYEQYF.

This clonotype turned up a few times. This sequence joins TRBV2 and TRBJ1-3; a possible D gene is TRBD1 (6 bases). CDR3 length: 16 amino acids. With 7 bases removed from V and 5 bases from J, the gap between germline ends came to 21 bases. CDR1 and CDR2 (germline): SNHLY, FYNNEI. The CDR3 bases are TGTGCCAGCAATTTTATTACAGGGACTGGAAGAAACACCATATATTTT. Translation: CASNFITGTGRNTIYF.

This clonotype was detected only a few times. This rearrangement joins TRBV28 to TRBJ1-2; possible D gene TRBD1, 6 bases. With 7 bases removed from V and 2 bases from J, the gap between germline ends came to 14 bases. Germline loops: CDR1 MDHEN, CDR2 SYDVKM. This CDR3 spans 14 amino acids. CDR3 residues: CASTIHGQNYGYTF. The CDR3 nucleotides are TGTGCCAGCACCATTCACGGACAGAACTATGGCTACACCTTC.

V and J are TRBV7-9 and TRBJ2-1; 9 bases match TRBD1. The V gene's germline CDR1 is SEHNR and CDR2 FQNEAQ (reference sequence). V trimming: 1 base; J trimming: 9 bases; junction bases outside the gene matches: 4. The CDR3 loop spans 14 amino acids. Written as DNA, the CDR3 is TGTGCCAGCAGCTTAGTACAGGGGGCTGGTGAGCAGTTCTTC. It yields the protein CASSLVQGAGEQFF.

The V gene is TRBV3-1, the J gene TRBJ1-5, with unresolved D. V was pared by 2 bases and J by 10 bases, with 24 bases between. Looked up from germline, CDR1 is LGHDT and CDR2 is YNNKEL (reference sequence). The CDR3 consists of 17 residues. The CDR3 loop reads CASSQRLGNTLVDPQHF. CDR3 DNA: TGTGCCAGCAGCCAAAGGTTAGGCAATACTCTTGTGGATCCCCAGCATTTT. The variable domain in full, completed from reference TRBV3-1 and TRBJ1-5, reads DTAVSQTPKYLVTQMGNDKSIKCEQNLGHDTMYWYKQDSKKFLKIMFSYNNKELIINETVPNRFSPKSPDKAHLNLHINSLELGDSAVYFCASSQRLGNTLVDPQHFGDGTRLSIL.

This rearrangement joins TRBV7-2 to TRBJ1-5; no reliable D call. Germline CDR1 and CDR2: SGHTA and FQGNSA. The V end lost 4 bases, the J end lost 4 bases, and 17 bases lay between the germline ends. The CDR3 is made up of 16 amino acids. The CDR3 DNA sequence: TGTGCCAGCAGCTCGAGTACCTATATCAGTAATCAGCCCCAGCATTTT. As protein: CASSSSTYISNQPQHF.

The chain couples TRBV10-3 to TRBJ2-2, with 7 nucleotides matching TRBD1. Unmatched junction bases numbered 4, after V lost 3 bases and J lost 0 bases. The CDR3 contains 16 residues. CDR1 is ENHRY and CDR2 is SYGVKD in the germline V gene. The chain's CDR3 is CAISDPGQTNTGELFF. The CDR3 region has the DNA TGTGCCATCAGTGACCCGGGACAGACGAACACCGGGGAGCTGTTTTTT.